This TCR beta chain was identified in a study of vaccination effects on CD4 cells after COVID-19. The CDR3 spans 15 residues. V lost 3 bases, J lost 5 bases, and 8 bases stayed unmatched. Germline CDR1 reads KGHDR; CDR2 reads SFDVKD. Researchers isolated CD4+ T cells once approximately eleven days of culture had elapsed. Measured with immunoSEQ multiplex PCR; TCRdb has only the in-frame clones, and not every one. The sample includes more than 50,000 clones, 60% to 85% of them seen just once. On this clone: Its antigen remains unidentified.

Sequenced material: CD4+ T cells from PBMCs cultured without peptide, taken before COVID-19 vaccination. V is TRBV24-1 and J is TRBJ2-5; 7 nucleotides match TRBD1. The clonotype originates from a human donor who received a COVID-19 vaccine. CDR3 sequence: CATSDPGQSAETQYF. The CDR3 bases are TGTGCCACCAGTGATCCGGGACAGTCTGCGGAGACCCAGTACTTC.